Following are 21 T cell receptor beta chains from one sample sequenced in a study of cytomegalovirus exposure and HLA in healthy donors. The PCR used 60 Vbeta and 13 Jbeta primers. The method was immunoSEQ multiplex PCR; TCRdb's version includes in-frame clones alone and lacks a portion of them. The sample has about 110,000 clones; roughly 80% are singletons. Sequencing input: PBMCs. Source of these receptors: a man between 60 and 75 years old in good health and CMV-seronegative.

This clone was seen only a few times. The chain carries TRBV7-8 and TRBJ2-1; the match to TRBD1 covers 7 bases. CDR3 length: 14 amino acids. Germline V gene lookup returns CDR1 SGHVS and CDR2 FQNEAQ. V lost 6 bases to trimming and J lost 4 bases; unmatched junction nucleotides: 6. CDR3 amino acids: CASSVDRRYNEQFF. The CDR3 DNA is TGTGCCAGCAGTGTGGACAGGCGTTACAATGAGCAGTTCTTC.

This chain uses TRBV7-2 with TRBJ1-5; 7 bases line up with TRBD1. Germline V gene lookup returns CDR1 SGHTA and CDR2 FQGNSA. With 2 bases clipped from V and 2 bases from J, the junction kept 9 bases outside the gene matches. The length of the CDR3 is 17 residues. Here the CDR3 DNA reads TGTGCCAGCAGCTTATTCCAGGGGGATGTAGGCAATCAGCCCCAGCATTTT. Its translation: CASSLFQGDVGNQPQHF.

This clone was recorded once. The V gene is TRBV2, the J gene TRBJ2-3; D uncertain. The CDR3 runs to 12 residues. Trimming removed 6 bases at V and 6 bases at J, with 10 bases between. CDR1 is SNHLY and CDR2 is FYNNEI in the germline V gene. The CDR3 protein is CASSPFADTQYF. DNA of the CDR3: TGTGCCAGCAGCCCCTTTGCGGATACGCAGTATTTT.

With respect to this clone: Mismatch with germline at one junction end may stem from a read error. This chain joins TRBV9 and TRBJ1-2; TRBD1 might be the D (6 bases). From germline, CDR1 is SGDLS and CDR2 YYNGEE. The CDR3 runs to 14 residues. CDR3 loop: CASSVEGGGTLLYF. The CDR3, as DNA: TGTGCCAGCAGCGTAGAAGGGGGAGGGACTCTACTATACTTC.

Regarding this clone: The junction departs from the called germline gene at one end, perhaps through a read error. This chain connects TRBV29-1 to TRBJ2-3; 8 bases are shared with TRBD1. This CDR3 comprises 14 residues. CDR1 is SQVTM, CDR2 ANQGSEA, per germline. The CDR3, as DNA: TGCAGCGTGGAAGCCAGGGGGCCAGGAGATACGCAGTATTTT. Amino acids: CSVEARGPGDTQYF.

There are a few counts of this clone. V and J are TRBV6-5 and TRBJ1-1; D may be TRBD1 (6 bases). Trimming pared 3 bases from V and 6 bases from J, leaving 11 bases between. The CDR3 length is 13 residues. The germline gives CDR1 MNHEY, CDR2 SVGAGI. The CDR3 DNA follows: TGTGCCAGCAGTTATAACAGGGTCGCTGAAGCTTTCTTT. Encoded protein: CASSYNRVAEAFF.

This clone has only a few counts. V usage is TRBV29-1 and J usage is TRBJ1-2; D gene ambiguous. Germline V gene sequence: CDR1 SQVTM, CDR2 ANQGSEA. V lost 2 bases to trimming and J lost 7 bases, with 17 bases between them. This CDR3 spans 14 amino acids. For the CDR3, the DNA is TGCAGCGTTGAATATGGCAGTATACAGTCTGGCTACACCTTC. Protein product: CSVEYGSIQSGYTF.

The chain has TRBV7-2 and TRBJ1-1; 8 nucleotides align to TRBD1. Trimming took 4 bases from V and 7 from J; bases not matched to a gene: 14. Germline V gives CDR1 SGHTA, CDR2 FQGNSA. The CDR3 runs to 16 residues. The CDR3 is CASSSPRFRGQVEAFF. CDR3 DNA: TGTGCCAGCAGCTCTCCCCGGTTCAGGGGGCAAGTTGAAGCTTTCTTT.

The chain recombines TRBV9 with TRBJ2-3, with TRBD2 identical over 7 bases. After removal of 10 bases from V and 6 bases from J, the junction contained 14 bases not matched to a gene. CDR3 length: 14 amino acids. CDR1 and CDR2 from the germline V gene are SGDLS and YYNGEE. CDR3 sequence (DNA): TGTGCCTCAACCCCAACAGCGGGGTCTGATACGCAGTATTTT. Protein sequence: CASTPTAGSDTQYF.

This clone was detected a few times. The chain combines TRBV28 with TRBJ1-5; no definite D call. CDR3 length equals 13 residues. CDR1 and CDR2 from the germline V gene are MDHEN and SYDVKM. Trimming left V 2 bases short and J 7 bases short, with 9 bases between. The chain's CDR3 is CASSLLWWQPQHF. CDR3 coding DNA: TGTGCCAGCAGTTTACTATGGTGGCAGCCCCAGCATTTT.

V and J are TRBV7-6 and TRBJ2-5, with 7 positions matching TRBD1. Germline loops: CDR1 SGHVS, CDR2 FNYEAQ. The CDR3 covers 16 residues. J gave up 0 bases and V 4 bases, and 8 bases lay outside the gene matches. CDR3 protein: CASSSEVQGYQETQYF. The CDR3 nucleotides are TGTGCCAGCAGCTCCGAAGTACAGGGGTACCAAGAGACCCAGTACTTC. Filled out from reference TRBV7-6 and TRBJ2-5, the complete variable domain reads GAGVSQSPRYKVTKRGQDVALRCDPISGHVSLYWYRQALGQGPEFLTYFNYEAQQDKSGLPNDRFSAERPEGSISTLTIQRTEQRDSAMYRCASSSEVQGYQETQYFGPGTRLLVL.

V and J are TRBV9 and TRBJ2-3; no clear D gene. The V gene's germline CDR1 is SGDLS and CDR2 YYNGEE. Deletions cut 3 bases from V and 2 bases from J, with 7 bases between. The CDR3 sequence is 13 residues long. CDR3 in amino acids: CASSAGNTDTQYF. The DNA of the CDR3 is TGTGCCAGCAGCGCCGGTAACACAGATACGCAGTATTTT.

The V call is TRBV27, the J call TRBJ1-1; no reliable D call. CDR1 is MNHEY, CDR2 SMNVEV, per germline (reference sequence). This CDR3 has 15 amino acids. Trimming shortened V by 5 bases and J by 4 bases, and 17 bases separated the two germline ends. CDR3 residues: CASSPMFLGGTEAFF. CDR3 in DNA: TGTGCCAGCAGTCCCATGTTCTTGGGAGGCACTGAAGCTTTCTTT.

The V and J genes are TRBV6-6 and TRBJ1-2, with D unclear. Trimming cost V 4 bases and J 4 bases, with 13 bases left between them. The CDR3 totals 14 residues. Germline V gene sequence: CDR1 MNHNY, CDR2 SVGAGI (reference sequence). The CDR3 protein is CASSLDPRGYGYTF. CDR3 DNA: TGTGCCAGCAGTTTGGACCCTCGGGGCTATGGCTACACCTTC.

Here the CDR3 reads CASTFGSLAGVQETQYF. Here the CDR3 DNA reads TGTGCCAGCACCTTTGGCTCTCTAGCGGGGGTTCAAGAGACCCAGTACTTC. The rearrangement links TRBV7-3 to TRBJ2-5; 10 bases are shared with TRBD2. The CDR3 is made up of 17 amino acids. V was pared by 7 bases and J by 2 bases, with 13 bases of the junction left unmatched. CDR1 is SGHTA, CDR2 FQGTGA, per germline.

The chain links TRBV27 to TRBJ2-6; a possible D gene is TRBD2 (5 bases). V was trimmed by 2 bases and J by 4 bases, leaving 9 bases between them. From germline, CDR1 is MNHEY and CDR2 SMNVEV (reference sequence). The CDR3 has 15 amino acids. CDR3 amino acids: CASSLVGGGANVLTF. As DNA, the CDR3 is TGTGCCAGCAGTTTAGTTGGAGGAGGGGCCAACGTCCTGACTTTC. The full variable domain, rest sourced from reference TRBV27 and TRBJ2-6, is EAQVTQNPRYLITVTGKKLTVTCSQNMNHEYMSWYRQDPGLGLRQIYYSMNVEVTDKGDVPEGYKVSRKEKRNFPLILESPSPNQTSLYFCASSLVGGGANVLTFGAGSRLTVL.

The rearrangement uses TRBV10-3 and TRBJ1-1; D ambiguous. CDR1 is ENHRY and CDR2 is SYGVKD in the germline V gene. This CDR3 contains 13 residues. The V and J ends lost 7 bases and 0 bases respectively, with 9 bases between them. In DNA, the CDR3 is TGTGCCATCAAGCCCGGGTTGAACACTGAAGCTTTCTTT. It translates to CAIKPGLNTEAFF.

The gene calls are TRBV5-1 and TRBJ1-3; TRBD1 matches 11 bases. The ends lost 6 bases at V and 0 bases at J; junction bases unmatched: 5. CDR1 is SGHRS and CDR2 is YFSETQ in the germline V gene. The CDR3 runs to 16 residues. The CDR3 loop is CASKGQGAYSGNTIYF. The CDR3 nucleotides read TGCGCCAGCAAAGGACAGGGGGCTTACTCTGGAAACACCATATATTTT.

The chain joins TRBV19 to TRBJ1-5; possible D gene TRBD1, 5 bases. From germline, CDR1 is LNHDA and CDR2 SQIVND (reference sequence). V was trimmed by 2 bases and J by 12 bases, leaving 11 bases between them. The CDR3 contains 12 residues. CDR3 sequence reads: CASSITAGGQHF. The CDR3 DNA sequence: TGTGCCAGTAGTATAACCGCGGGGGGCCAGCATTTT.

This clone was observed once. The rearrangement uses TRBV30 and TRBJ1-5; the D is unclear. The germline V gene encodes CDR1 GTSNPN and CDR2 SVGIG (reference sequence). CDR3 length equals 16 residues. Trimming took 2 bases from V and 0 from J, leaving 14 bases between them. DNA of the CDR3: TGTGCCTGGAGTCCCCCCTCAGTCCGTAGCAATCAGCCCCAGCATTTT. Amino acids: CAWSPPSVRSNQPQHF.

This clone has a single count. This chain connects TRBV19 to TRBJ1-1; 11 bases are a match to TRBD1. Trimming removed 7 bases from V and 5 bases from J; junction bases left unmatched: 9. Germline CDR1 is LNHDA and CDR2 is SQIVND (reference sequence). The CDR3 length is 15 residues. CDR3 sequence (DNA): TGTGCCAGTATCTCTGGCGGACAGGGGGCTACTGAAGCTTTCTTT. This codes for CASISGGQGATEAFF.